Below, one T cell receptor beta chain is given with its context. What it recognizes is unknown. One junction end disagrees with the germline gene, perhaps due to a read error. This record comes from a study of neurological immune-mediated disorders. The study's findings and limits: Because no CDR3 amino acid sequences were shared across subjects by expanded clones, private repertoires were suggested in all groups.

Documented time point: longitudinal time-point 3. TCRdb re-called the 5' RACE reads with MiXCR, one entry per CDR3 protein. The top ten clones hold around 5.8% of a sample with about 80,000 distinct CDR3 sequences, under 4.5% of them seen once. This CDR3 comprises 14 residues. Per germline, CDR1 MNHEY and CDR2 SVGAGI. The rearrangement uses TRBV6-5 and TRBJ1-1; D uncertain. This TCR derives from a woman aged 55-69 years with multiple sclerosis. The sample was PBMCs. DNA of the CDR3: TGTGCCTGCGGGCGCACCACTATGAACATTGAAGCTTTCTTT. Translated: CACGRTTMNIEAFF.